Listed below are T cell receptor beta chains from one sample, sequenced in a study of T-cell reconstitution after alpha-beta-depleted transplantation in children. TCRdb called the PCR reads again in MiXCR, with one record for every CDR3 protein. The data hold approximately 500,000 distinct CDR3 sequences, with about 11% observed a single time. Sequenced here: PBMCs, sampled before TCRalphabeta/CD19-depleted stem cell transplant. The receptors shown here come from a child aged 2 to 10 with inherited bone marrow failure, due to receive a stem cell transplant. Both conserved end residues are part of each CDR3. The D gene is left open where the match is weak. Where a row states a size, it is once, few, many or the class of an expanded clone; other rows omit it.

clone size: many; V gene: TRBV7-9; D gene: TRBD2; J gene: TRBJ2-1; CDR3 DNA: TGTGCCAGCAGCTTGGCCGGGCGGACTAGCCCCTACAATGAGCAGTTCTTC; CDR3 protein: CASSLAGRTSPYNEQFF
clone size: few; V gene: TRBV28; D gene: -; J gene: TRBJ1-5; CDR3 DNA: TGTGCCAGCAGCCAGGACACTTTCTATCAGCCCCAGCATTTT; CDR3 protein: CASSQDTFYQPQHF
clone size: many; V gene: TRBV6-5; D gene: TRBD2; J gene: TRBJ2-3; CDR3 DNA: TGTGCCAGCAGTTCCCAGCGGGGTAGCACAGATACGCAGTATTTT; CDR3 protein: CASSSQRGSTDTQYF
clone size: many; V gene: TRBV18; D gene: -; J gene: TRBJ2-2; CDR3 DNA: TGTGCCAGCTCACCGTTCGCCGGGGAGCTGTTTTTT; CDR3 protein: CASSPFAGELFF
clone size: -; V gene: TRBV5-4; D gene: TRBD2; J gene: TRBJ2-5; CDR3 DNA: TGTGCCAGCAGCTTAACTAGCGTGGAGGAGACCCAGTACTTC; CDR3 protein: CASSLTSVEETQYF
clone size: many; V gene: TRBV11-2; D gene: TRBD1; J gene: TRBJ2-1; CDR3 DNA: TGTGCCAGCAGCCTTAACAGGGGTAATGAGCAGTTCTTC; CDR3 protein: CASSLNRGNEQFF
clone size: many; V gene: TRBV29-1; D gene: TRBD1; J gene: TRBJ1-2; CDR3 DNA: TGCAGCGTCGCCGACAGGGGATATGGCTACACCTTC; CDR3 protein: CSVADRGYGYTF
clone size: -; V gene: TRBV20-1; D gene: -; J gene: TRBJ2-5; CDR3 DNA: TGCAGTGCTACAAGTTCCTCCAGCCAAATTGGGGAGACCCAGTACTTC; CDR3 protein: CSATSSSSQIGETQYF
clone size: few; V gene: TRBV5-4; D gene: -; J gene: TRBJ2-2; CDR3 DNA: TGTGCCAGCAGCCCGGGGGAGCGGAGGAACACCGGGGAGCTGTTTTTT; CDR3 protein: CASSPGERRNTGELFF
clone size: many; V gene: TRBV28; D gene: TRBD1; J gene: TRBJ2-1; CDR3 DNA: TGTGCCAGCAGTTCAATACCGGGACAGGGGACCTACAATGAGCAGTTCTTC; CDR3 protein: CASSSIPGQGTYNEQFF
clone size: many; V gene: TRBV10-3; D gene: -; J gene: TRBJ2-7; CDR3 DNA: TGTGCCACCCGGAGGGGGCCGAGCTCCTACGAGCAGTACTTC; CDR3 protein: CATRRGPSSYEQYF
clone size: -; V gene: TRBV11-2; D gene: TRBD2; J gene: TRBJ2-1; CDR3 DNA: TGTGCCAGCAGCTCCAGATCCGGACTAGCGGGAGTGGGTTACAATGAGCAGTTCTTC; CDR3 protein: CASSSRSGLAGVGYNEQFF
clone size: many; V gene: TRBV7-9; D gene: TRBD1; J gene: TRBJ2-3; CDR3 DNA: TGTGCCAGCAGCTTCGGGACAGGGGGCACAGATACGCAGTATTTT; CDR3 protein: CASSFGTGGTDTQYF
clone size: many; V gene: TRBV4-3; D gene: -; J gene: TRBJ2-1; CDR3 DNA: TGCGCCAGCAGCCAGGAGGACGGTAGCTCCTACAATGAGCAGTTCTTC; CDR3 protein: CASSQEDGSSYNEQFF
clone size: many; V gene: TRBV4-3; D gene: -; J gene: TRBJ2-7; CDR3 DNA: TGCGCCAGCAGCCCCCGGGACGGCTCGTCCTACGAGCAGTACTTC; CDR3 protein: CASSPRDGSSYEQYF
clone size: few; V gene: TRBV6-2/TRBV6-3; D gene: TRBD2; J gene: TRBJ2-7; CDR3 DNA: TGTGCCAGCAGTCGGCCTCCGGGACTAGCGGGAGGGCCCAGCTCCTACGAGCAGTACTTC; CDR3 protein: CASSRPPGLAGGPSSYEQYF
clone size: -; V gene: TRBV24-1; D gene: TRBD2; J gene: TRBJ2-2; CDR3 DNA: TGTGCCACCAGTGATTTTATGGCTAGCGGGAGTCCCGGGGAGCTGTTTTTT; CDR3 protein: CATSDFMASGSPGELFF
clone size: -; V gene: TRBV18; D gene: -; J gene: TRBJ2-3; CDR3 DNA: TGTGCCAGCTCAACAAAAGCGGGCACAGATACGCAGTATTTT; CDR3 protein: CASSTKAGTDTQYF
clone size: many; V gene: TRBV4-1; D gene: -; J gene: TRBJ2-1; CDR3 DNA: TGCGCCAGCAGCCAAGTAGCGATGAGCTCCTACAATGAGCAGTTCTTC; CDR3 protein: CASSQVAMSSYNEQFF
clone size: few; V gene: TRBV3-1; D gene: TRBD2; J gene: TRBJ2-3; CDR3 DNA: TGTGCCAGCAGCCAAGGAACGGTAGCGGGAGTTGCAGATACGCAGTATTTT; CDR3 protein: CASSQGTVAGVADTQYF
clone size: -; V gene: TRBV6-2/TRBV6-3; D gene: -; J gene: TRBJ2-7; CDR3 DNA: TGTGCCAGCAGTTACTCGATAATCCCCTACGAGCAGTACTTC; CDR3 protein: CASSYSIIPYEQYF
clone size: many; V gene: TRBV12-3/TRBV12-4; D gene: -; J gene: TRBJ1-5; CDR3 DNA: TGTGCCAGCAGTGAGCCGGGGCTTAGCAATCAGCCCCAGCATTTT; CDR3 protein: CASSEPGLSNQPQHF
clone size: -; V gene: TRBV23-1; D gene: -; J gene: TRBJ2-7; CDR3 DNA: TGCGCCAGCAGTCAATCGGGCGACAGCGCTAGCTACGAGCAGTACTTC; CDR3 protein: CASSQSGDSASYEQYF
clone size: many; V gene: TRBV20-1; D gene: -; J gene: TRBJ2-7; CDR3 DNA: TGCAGTGCTAGAGATTTCTACGAGCAGTACTTC; CDR3 protein: CSARDFYEQYF
clone size: many; V gene: TRBV27; D gene: -; J gene: TRBJ2-7; CDR3 DNA: TGTGCCAGCAGTTTAAGCGGACCCTCCTACGAGCAGTACTTC; CDR3 protein: CASSLSGPSYEQYF
clone size: many; V gene: TRBV4-3; D gene: TRBD2; J gene: TRBJ2-7; CDR3 DNA: TGCGCCAGCAGCCAATTTAGCGGGGGCCCTGGAGAGCAGTACTTC; CDR3 protein: CASSQFSGGPGEQYF
clone size: many; V gene: TRBV10-3; D gene: TRBD1; J gene: TRBJ1-2; CDR3 DNA: TGTGCCGCGAGACAGGGTACCTATGGCTACACCTTC; CDR3 protein: CAARQGTYGYTF
clone size: -; V gene: TRBV6-2/TRBV6-3; D gene: TRBD2; J gene: TRBJ2-7; CDR3 DNA: TGTGCCAACAGCTCCTACCGTGCGAGCGGGGCCCTCTACGAGCAGTACTTC; CDR3 protein: CANSSYRASGALYEQYF
clone size: many; V gene: TRBV28; D gene: TRBD1; J gene: TRBJ2-5; CDR3 DNA: TGTGCCAGCAGGAAACAGGGGGTGGAGACCCAGTACTTC; CDR3 protein: CASRKQGVETQYF
clone size: many; V gene: TRBV12-3/TRBV12-4; D gene: TRBD1; J gene: TRBJ2-5; CDR3 DNA: TGTGCCAGCCTCGTAGGGACAGAAGAGACCCAGTACTTC; CDR3 protein: CASLVGTEETQYF
clone size: many; V gene: TRBV10-3; D gene: -; J gene: TRBJ1-1; CDR3 DNA: TGTGCCATCAGTGAGTCAGGCCTGAACACTGAAGCTTTCTTT; CDR3 protein: CAISESGLNTEAFF
clone size: many; V gene: TRBV20-1; D gene: -; J gene: TRBJ2-1; CDR3 DNA: TGCAGTGCCCTCTCTCGGGAGCAGGGTTACAATGAGCAGTTCTTC; CDR3 protein: CSALSREQGYNEQFF